This T cell receptor beta chain was recorded in a study of T cells expressing NK-cell markers. Overall study context: Repertoire data for TCR beta were derived from sorted T cells (CD3+CD56+NKG2C+, CD3+CD56+NKG2C- and CD3+CD56-NKG2C+).

Looked up from germline, CDR1 is SNHLY and CDR2 is FYNNEI. The CDR3 totals 14 residues. Study-level findings and limits: These same clonotypes (in several donors) also led the CD3+CD56-NKG2C+ fraction.

TCRdb reprocessed the 5' RACE reads; each CDR3 protein has one entry and no DNA is given. This repertoire includes a few hundred thousand distinct CDR3 sequences. In regard to this clonotype: What it binds is unknown.

Material: blood T cells: a sorted CD56 or NKG2C T cell subset, CD4+ or CD8+ T cells, or bulk PBMC T cells (not recorded which). The receptor comes from a man aged 18-70 years in good health. This chain uses TRBV2 with TRBJ1-5. CDR3 loop: CASSEGRLSQPQHF.